This is a list of T cell receptor beta chains from one sample in a study of cytomegalovirus exposure and HLA in healthy donors. The repertoire was sequenced with immunoSEQ multiplex PCR; TCRdb's copy has only in-frame clones and lacks some. The sample yields some 220,000 clones, around 83% seen once. Input material: PBMCs. All receptors come from a girl aged 2 to 10 in good health and CMV-seronegative. CDR3s include the opening cysteine and the closing phenylalanine or tryptophan. The D gene is left open where the match is weak. Clone size is stated in some rows and not others, as once, few, many or a class when expanded.

v_gene: TRBV11-1; abundance: NA; d_gene: TRBD1; len: 15; j_gene: TRBJ2-5; CDR3aa: CASSLAGTGGKTQYF; CDR3nt: TGTGCCAGCAGCTTAGCCGGGACAGGGGGAAAGACCCAGTACTTC
v_gene: TRBV15; abundance: NA; d_gene: NA; len: 12; j_gene: TRBJ2-7; CDR3aa: CATSRTGYEQYF; CDR3nt: TGTGCCACCAGCAGGACTGGCTACGAGCAGTACTTC
v_gene: TRBV13; abundance: few; d_gene: NA; len: 15; j_gene: TRBJ2-3; CDR3aa: CASSLGSEGTDTQYF; CDR3nt: TGTGCCAGCAGCTTAGGGAGCGAGGGAACAGATACGCAGTATTTT
v_gene: TRBV6-5; abundance: once; d_gene: NA; len: 14; j_gene: TRBJ1-2; CDR3aa: CASMGERGSYGYTF; CDR3nt: TGTGCCAGCATGGGAGAGCGCGGCTCCTATGGCTACACCTTC
v_gene: TRBV15; abundance: NA; d_gene: TRBD2; len: 15; j_gene: TRBJ2-5; CDR3aa: CATSRVGLGKETQYF; CDR3nt: TGTGCCACCAGCAGAGTTGGACTAGGAAAAGAGACCCAGTACTTC
v_gene: TRBV14; abundance: few; d_gene: NA; len: 15; j_gene: TRBJ2-7; CDR3aa: CASSHGSGIRYEQYF; CDR3nt: TGTGCCAGCAGCCACGGGTCAGGGATCAGGTACGAGCAGTACTTC
v_gene: TRBV19; abundance: NA; d_gene: TRBD1; len: 11; j_gene: TRBJ2-7; CDR3aa: CATTGGYEQYF; CDR3nt: TGTGCCACCACAGGGGGGTACGAGCAGTACTTC
v_gene: TRBV6-5; abundance: NA; d_gene: NA; len: 12; j_gene: TRBJ1-2; CDR3aa: CASRGEGSGYTF; CDR3nt: TGTGCCAGCAGAGGGGAGGGGTCTGGCTACACCTTC
v_gene: TRBV11-2; abundance: NA; d_gene: NA; len: 13; j_gene: TRBJ1-1; CDR3aa: CASRRGQNTEAFF; CDR3nt: TGTGCCAGCCGGAGGGGCCAGAACACTGAAGCTTTCTTT
v_gene: TRBV9; abundance: NA; d_gene: NA; len: 15; j_gene: TRBJ2-3; CDR3aa: CASSVWDSLTDTQYF; CDR3nt: TGTGCCAGCAGCGTGTGGGACTCCCTCACAGATACGCAGTATTTT
v_gene: TRBV5-4; abundance: NA; d_gene: NA; len: 16; j_gene: TRBJ1-1; CDR3aa: CASSPGLTAFNTEAFF; CDR3nt: TGTGCCAGCAGCCCGGGACTGACAGCCTTCAACACTGAAGCTTTCTTT
v_gene: TRBV6-1; abundance: NA; d_gene: NA; len: 13; j_gene: TRBJ2-7; CDR3aa: CASSDLLSYEQYF; CDR3nt: TGTGCCAGCAGTGACCTTTTAAGCTACGAGCAGTACTTC
v_gene: TRBV2; abundance: NA; d_gene: TRBD2; len: 15; j_gene: TRBJ2-3; CDR3aa: CASRVAGVPTDTQYF; CDR3nt: TGTGCCAGCAGGGTGGCGGGGGTGCCCACAGATACGCAGTATTTT
v_gene: TRBV6-5; abundance: NA; d_gene: NA; len: 12; j_gene: TRBJ1-1; CDR3aa: CASIRGGTEAFF; CDR3nt: TGTGCCAGCATCCGGGGGGGCACTGAAGCTTTCTTT
v_gene: TRBV14; abundance: NA; d_gene: NA; len: 14; j_gene: TRBJ1-1; CDR3aa: CASSQASEGTEAFF; CDR3nt: TGTGCCAGCAGCCAGGCTTCAGAGGGCACTGAAGCTTTCTTT
v_gene: TRBV6-1; abundance: NA; d_gene: TRBD2; len: 14; j_gene: TRBJ2-1; CDR3aa: CASSDPSGGDEQFF; CDR3nt: TGTGCCAGCAGTGACCCAAGCGGGGGGGATGAGCAGTTCTTC
v_gene: TRBV5-1; abundance: once; d_gene: TRBD1; len: 15; j_gene: TRBJ2-2; CDR3aa: CASSRDRVYTGELFF; CDR3nt: TGCGCCAGCAGTCGTGACAGGGTGTACACCGGGGAGCTGTTTTTT
v_gene: TRBV5-1; abundance: NA; d_gene: TRBD1; len: 12; j_gene: TRBJ2-1; CDR3aa: CASSHRGHEQFF; CDR3nt: TGCGCCAGCAGTCACAGGGGGCATGAGCAGTTCTTC
v_gene: TRBV19; abundance: NA; d_gene: NA; len: 15; j_gene: TRBJ1-2; CDR3aa: CASSPRAGAPSSYTF; CDR3nt: TGTGCCAGTAGCCCGCGGGCAGGGGCGCCTTCGAGCTACACCTTC
v_gene: TRBV6-6; abundance: NA; d_gene: TRBD1; len: 14; j_gene: TRBJ2-5; CDR3aa: CASNVGGTGETQYF; CDR3nt: TGTGCCAGCAATGTAGGGGGCACAGGGGAGACCCAGTACTTC
v_gene: TRBV15; abundance: NA; d_gene: NA; len: 15; j_gene: TRBJ2-3; CDR3aa: CATSPSAGITDTQYF; CDR3nt: TGTGCCACCAGCCCGTCGGCGGGAATCACAGATACGCAGTATTTT
v_gene: TRBV4-2; abundance: NA; d_gene: TRBD2; len: 16; j_gene: TRBJ2-3; CDR3aa: CASSLGTSGRSDTQYF; CDR3nt: TGTGCCAGCAGCCTGGGGACTAGCGGGAGGTCAGATACGCAGTATTTT
v_gene: TRBV21-1; abundance: NA; d_gene: NA; len: 14; j_gene: TRBJ1-4; CDR3aa: CASSKDREREKLFF; CDR3nt: TGTGCCAGCAGCAAGGACAGGGAGCGGGAAAAACTGTTTTTT
v_gene: TRBV5-1; abundance: NA; d_gene: NA; len: 12; j_gene: TRBJ2-7; CDR3aa: CASSSRTYEQYF; CDR3nt: TGCGCCAGCAGCTCCCGAACCTACGAGCAGTACTTC
v_gene: TRBV7-9; abundance: NA; d_gene: TRBD1; len: 16; j_gene: TRBJ2-7; CDR3aa: CASSPYRGLLAYEQYF; CDR3nt: TGTGCCAGCAGCCCCTACAGGGGGCTATTGGCCTACGAGCAGTACTTC
v_gene: TRBV6-1; abundance: NA; d_gene: TRBD2; len: 14; j_gene: TRBJ2-7; CDR3aa: CASSVQREGVEQYF; CDR3nt: TGTGCCAGCAGTGTCCAGCGGGAGGGTGTCGAGCAGTACTTC
v_gene: TRBV6-1; abundance: NA; d_gene: NA; len: 15; j_gene: TRBJ1-1; CDR3aa: CASSEYPRGDTEAFF; CDR3nt: TGTGCCAGCAGTGAATACCCCCGGGGGGACACTGAAGCTTTCTTT
v_gene: TRBV6-1; abundance: NA; d_gene: NA; len: 15; j_gene: TRBJ1-5; CDR3aa: CASSVHGYSNQPQHF; CDR3nt: TGTGCCAGCAGCGTACACGGGTATAGCAATCAGCCCCAGCATTTT
v_gene: TRBV5-4; abundance: NA; d_gene: TRBD2; len: 14; j_gene: TRBJ2-7; CDR3aa: CASSLTSGSYEQYF; CDR3nt: TGTGCCAGCAGCTTAACTAGCGGCTCCTACGAGCAGTACTTC
v_gene: TRBV6-1; abundance: NA; d_gene: TRBD1; len: 13; j_gene: TRBJ2-2; CDR3aa: CASSGTGSGELFF; CDR3nt: TGTGCCAGCAGTGGGACAGGGAGCGGGGAGCTGTTTTTT
v_gene: TRBV15; abundance: once; d_gene: NA; len: 14; j_gene: TRBJ2-3; CDR3aa: CATALARVTDTQYF; CDR3nt: TGTGCCACCGCCCTAGCGAGAGTCACAGATACGCAGTATTTT
v_gene: TRBV6-8; abundance: NA; d_gene: NA; len: 24; j_gene: TRBJ2-1; CDR3aa: CANPRGGPARISSHWYGQLREQFF; CDR3nt: TGTGCCAATCCAAGGGGGGGCCCTGCTAGGATTAGTAGTCACTGGTATGGGCAGTTGAGAGAGCAGTTCTTC
v_gene: TRBV7-9; abundance: NA; d_gene: TRBD2; len: 16; j_gene: TRBJ2-7; CDR3aa: CASSETTSGRPYEQYF; CDR3nt: TGTGCCAGCAGCGAAACGACTAGCGGGAGGCCCTACGAGCAGTACTTC
v_gene: TRBV6-6; abundance: NA; d_gene: TRBD1; len: 14; j_gene: TRBJ1-4; CDR3aa: CASTKTGENEKLFF; CDR3nt: TGTGCCAGCACAAAGACAGGGGAGAATGAAAAACTGTTTTTT
v_gene: TRBV7-3; abundance: NA; d_gene: TRBD2; len: 18; j_gene: TRBJ2-3; CDR3aa: CASSLGSIAGGLTDTQYF; CDR3nt: TGTGCCAGCAGCTTGGGATCGATAGCGGGGGGACTCACAGATACGCAGTATTTT
v_gene: TRBV14; abundance: once; d_gene: TRBD1; len: 14; j_gene: TRBJ1-2; CDR3aa: CASSPLDRDYGYTF; CDR3nt: TGTGCCAGCAGCCCCCTCGACAGGGACTATGGCTACACCTTC
v_gene: TRBV2; abundance: NA; d_gene: TRBD1; len: 15; j_gene: TRBJ2-7; CDR3aa: CASSELGTGPYEQYF; CDR3nt: TGTGCCAGCAGTGAACTAGGGACAGGACCCTACGAGCAGTACTTC
v_gene: TRBV27; abundance: NA; d_gene: NA; len: 13; j_gene: TRBJ2-1; CDR3aa: CASSFFQYNEQFF; CDR3nt: TGTGCCAGCAGTTTTTTCCAGTACAATGAGCAGTTCTTC
v_gene: TRBV6-5; abundance: NA; d_gene: NA; len: 11; j_gene: TRBJ1-2; CDR3aa: CASSFDNGYTF; CDR3nt: TGTGCCAGCAGTTTCGACAATGGCTACACCTTC
v_gene: TRBV6-6; abundance: once; d_gene: TRBD1; len: 14; j_gene: TRBJ1-3; CDR3aa: CASSMDRAGNTIYF; CDR3nt: TGTGCCAGCAGCATGGACAGGGCGGGAAACACCATATATTTT
v_gene: TRBV7-9; abundance: NA; d_gene: TRBD1; len: 14; j_gene: TRBJ1-5; CDR3aa: CASSPGTANQPQHF; CDR3nt: TGTGCCAGCAGCCCAGGGACAGCAAATCAGCCCCAGCATTTT
v_gene: TRBV19; abundance: NA; d_gene: NA; len: 16; j_gene: TRBJ2-7; CDR3aa: CASSPQGGLASYEQYF; CDR3nt: TGTGCCAGTAGCCCCCAAGGAGGCCTCGCCTCCTACGAGCAGTACTTC
v_gene: TRBV9; abundance: once; d_gene: NA; len: 15; j_gene: TRBJ2-1; CDR3aa: CASSVGTGAYNEQFF; CDR3nt: TGTGCCAGCAGCGTCGGGACTGGAGCCTACAATGAGCAGTTCTTC
v_gene: TRBV19; abundance: NA; d_gene: NA; len: 16; j_gene: TRBJ1-5; CDR3aa: CASRVPTGDSNQPQHF; CDR3nt: TGTGCCAGTAGGGTCCCGACAGGAGATAGCAATCAGCCCCAGCATTTT
v_gene: TRBV7-3; abundance: once; d_gene: TRBD1; len: 15; j_gene: TRBJ2-2; CDR3aa: CASSRDRGYTGELFF; CDR3nt: TGTGCCAGCAGCCGTGACAGGGGTTACACCGGGGAGCTGTTTTTT
v_gene: TRBV15; abundance: NA; d_gene: NA; len: 16; j_gene: TRBJ1-4; CDR3aa: CATSRDLSGANEKLFF; CDR3nt: TGTGCCACCAGCAGAGATCTGTCAGGCGCTAATGAAAAACTGTTTTTT
v_gene: TRBV2; abundance: NA; d_gene: NA; len: 11; j_gene: TRBJ2-1; CDR3aa: CASPGRYEQFF; CDR3nt: TGTGCCAGCCCAGGGCGGTATGAGCAGTTCTTC
v_gene: TRBV5-1; abundance: NA; d_gene: TRBD2; len: 17; j_gene: TRBJ2-5; CDR3aa: CASSLISGGPLQETQYF; CDR3nt: TGCGCCAGCAGTCTTATTAGCGGGGGGCCCCTACAAGAGACCCAGTACTTC
v_gene: TRBV30; abundance: NA; d_gene: NA; len: 14; j_gene: TRBJ2-7; CDR3aa: CAWSGVRREYEQYF; CDR3nt: TGTGCCTGGAGCGGAGTCCGCCGGGAGTACGAGCAGTACTTC
v_gene: TRBV9; abundance: NA; d_gene: NA; len: 14; j_gene: TRBJ1-1; CDR3aa: CASSVDTMNTEAFF; CDR3nt: TGTGCCAGCAGCGTAGACACCATGAACACTGAAGCTTTCTTT